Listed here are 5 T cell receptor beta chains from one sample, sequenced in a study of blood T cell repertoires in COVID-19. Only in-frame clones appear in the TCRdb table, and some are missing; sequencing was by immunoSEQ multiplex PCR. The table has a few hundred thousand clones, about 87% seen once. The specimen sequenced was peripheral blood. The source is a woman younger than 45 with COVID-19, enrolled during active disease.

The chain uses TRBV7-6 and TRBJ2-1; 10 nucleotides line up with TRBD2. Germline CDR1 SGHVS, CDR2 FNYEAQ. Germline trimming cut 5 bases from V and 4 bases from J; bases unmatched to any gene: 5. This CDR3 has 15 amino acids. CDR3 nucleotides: TGTGCCAGCAGCGAGGGACTAGCGAATTACAATGAGCAGTTCTTC. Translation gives CASSEGLANYNEQFF. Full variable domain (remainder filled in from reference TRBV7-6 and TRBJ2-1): GAGVSQSPRYKVTKRGQDVALRCDPISGHVSLYWYRQALGQGPEFLTYFNYEAQQDKSGLPNDRFSAERPEGSISTLTIQRTEQRDSAMYRCASSEGLANYNEQFFGPGTRLTVL.

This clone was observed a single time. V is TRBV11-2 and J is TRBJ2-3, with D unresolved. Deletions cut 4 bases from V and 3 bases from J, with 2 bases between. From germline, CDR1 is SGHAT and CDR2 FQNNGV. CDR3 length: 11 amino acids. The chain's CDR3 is CASSSTDTQYF. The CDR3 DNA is TGTGCCAGCAGCTCTACAGATACGCAGTATTTT.

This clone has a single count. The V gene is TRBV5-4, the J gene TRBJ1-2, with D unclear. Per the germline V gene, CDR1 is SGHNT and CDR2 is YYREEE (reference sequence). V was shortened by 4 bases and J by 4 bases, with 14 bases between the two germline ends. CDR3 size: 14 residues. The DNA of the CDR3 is TGTGCCAGCAGCCCGGCGCCGACATTCTATGGCTACACCTTC. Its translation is CASSPAPTFYGYTF. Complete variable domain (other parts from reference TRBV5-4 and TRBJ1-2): ETGVTQSPTHLIKTRGQQVTLRCSSQSGHNTVSWYQQALGQGPQFIFQYYREEENGRGNFPPRFSGLQFPNYSSELNVNALELDDSALYLCASSPAPTFYGYTFGSGTRLTVV.

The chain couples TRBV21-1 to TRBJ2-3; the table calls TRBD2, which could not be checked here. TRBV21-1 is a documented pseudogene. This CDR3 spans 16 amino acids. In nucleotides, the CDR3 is TGTGCCAGCAGCAAAGGGCTAGCGGGAGGAAGGGATACGCAGTATTTT. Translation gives CASSKGLAGGRDTQYF.

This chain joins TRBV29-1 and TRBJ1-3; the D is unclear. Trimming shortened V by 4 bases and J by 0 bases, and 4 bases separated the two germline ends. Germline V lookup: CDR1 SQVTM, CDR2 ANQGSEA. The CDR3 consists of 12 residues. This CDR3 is CSVASSGNTIYF. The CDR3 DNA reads TGCAGCGTTGCCAGCTCTGGAAACACCATATATTTT.